This record concerns one TCR beta chain sequence. Sequencing used immunoSEQ multiplex PCR; TCRdb keeps in-frame clones, though not all of them. The repertoire holds about 300,000 clones, about 85% seen once, with approximately 6% in the top ten. The sample is drawn from a study of blood T cell repertoires in COVID-19. Study in general: The United States, Italy and Spain provided the acute and convalescent COVID-19 samples. T cells, B-cell-depleted T cells, or PBMCs provided the cDNA or gDNA that served as material.

Participants spanned ages roughly 18 to 90 years and resided in 24 US areas. Participant-given clinical history determined each cohort assignment. Germline loops: CDR1 SGHTA, CDR2 FQGTGA. V trimming: 1 base; J trimming: 8 bases; junction bases outside the gene matches: 21. The CDR3 is 20 amino acids. V gene TRBV7-3 combines with J gene TRBJ2-2, with 8 bases aligning to TRBD2. The sequenced sample consisted of PBMCs or T cells enriched from blood (not recorded which). The receptor was derived from a woman aged 25 to 39 who had recovered from COVID-19. CDR3 sequence reads: CASSLSSLVVSGEPAGELFF. The CDR3 DNA reads TGTGCCAGCAGCTTAAGCTCTCTTGTCGTTAGCGGGGAACCTGCTGGGGAGCTGTTTTTT.